A single sample is the source of the 21 T cell receptor beta chains below, sequenced in a study of T-cell reconstitution after alpha-beta-depleted transplantation in children. A library of TCRbeta sequences, prepared with unique molecular identifiers, was generated. TCRdb redid the calling of the PCR reads with MiXCR, one entry per CDR3 protein. Of 450,000 to 550,000 distinct CDR3 sequences in the sample, more than 9.5% were seen once. The material sequenced was PBMCs, mostly from graft donor cells, taken 180 days after TCRalphabeta/CD19-depleted stem cell transplant. The source is a female patient aged 2-15 years who had a stem cell transplant for aplastic anemia, so the T cells may come from the graft donor.

This chain uses TRBV10-3 with TRBJ2-5; 7 bases fit TRBD1. From germline, CDR1 is ENHRY and CDR2 SYGVKD. This CDR3 region has 13 residues. J gave up 1 base and V 5 bases, and 1 base lay outside the gene matches. CDR3 amino acids: CAISRQGQETQYF. Written as DNA, the CDR3 is TGTGCCATCAGTCGACAGGGCCAAGAGACCCAGTACTTC.

The sample holds many counts of this clonotype. V is TRBV4-1 and J is TRBJ2-1, with 9 bases fitting TRBD1. The CDR3 consists of 18 residues. V shed 0 bases, J shed 7 bases, and the junction held 13 bases outside the gene matches. CDR1 and CDR2 from the germline V gene are MGHRA and YSYEKL. The CDR3 sequence: CASSQEGKRTGVRNEQFF. The CDR3 bases are TGCGCCAGCAGCCAAGAAGGTAAAAGGACAGGGGTAAGGAATGAGCAGTTCTTC.

The chain is built from TRBV12-3 or TRBV12-4 and TRBJ1-1; weak D call: TRBD1 (6 bases). The CDR3 spans 12 residues. Trimming shortened V by 7 bases and J by 7 bases, and 13 bases separated the two germline ends. CDR3 protein: CASTSRGHEAFF. Written as DNA, the CDR3 is TGTGCCAGCACCTCCAGGGGCCATGAAGCTTTCTTT.

V usage is TRBV20-1 and J usage is TRBJ2-3; D unclear. Germline V lookup: CDR1 DFQATT, CDR2 SNEGSKA (reference sequence). The CDR3 covers 11 residues. Trimming removed 3 bases from V and 5 bases from J, with 6 bases in between. The CDR3 here is CSARCLDTQYF. CDR3 coding DNA: TGCAGTGCTAGGTGCCTAGATACGCAGTATTTT.

This rearrangement joins TRBV6-5 to TRBJ2-1; perhaps TRBD2 as D (6 bases). V lost 0 bases, J lost 12 bases, and 12 bases lay in between. Looked up from germline, CDR1 is MNHEY and CDR2 is SVGAGI. CDR3 length: 13 residues. In DNA form, the CDR3 reads TGTGCCAGCAGTTACTCCTCGACTAGGGGGCAGTTCTTC. Amino acids: CASSYSSTRGQFF.

This chain joins TRBV4-2 and TRBJ2-1; TRBD2 aligns across 7 bases. The CDR3 sequence is 16 residues long. Germline V gives CDR1 LGHNA, CDR2 YNFKEQ. J was trimmed by 5 bases and V by 4 bases; bases with no gene match: 11. CDR3 coding DNA: TGTGCCAGCAGCCTCAGTGGGGCTAGCGGAGACAATGAGCAGTTCTTC. Its protein is CASSLSGASGDNEQFF.

This chain uses TRBV9 with TRBJ1-4, with D hard to call. The CDR3 covers 12 residues. Germline values: CDR1 SGDLS, CDR2 YYNGEE. V was clipped by 1 base and J by 10 bases, with 8 bases between them. CDR3 protein: CASSVTAGKLFF. CDR3 bases: TGTGCCAGCAGCGTAACAGCCGGAAAACTGTTTTTT.

This chain links TRBV7-2 with TRBJ2-1; 11 nucleotides align to TRBD1. The germline V gene has CDR1 SGHTA and CDR2 FQGNSA. This CDR3 has 15 amino acids. J gave up 2 bases and V 5 bases, and 2 bases lay outside the gene matches. CDR3 loop: CASSGGQGAYNEQFF. DNA for the CDR3: TGTGCCAGCAGCGGGGGACAGGGGGCCTACAATGAGCAGTTCTTC.

This clonotype has only a few counts. This chain connects TRBV20-1 to TRBJ1-1; D not resolved. Germline lookup yields CDR1 DFQATT and CDR2 SNEGSKA (reference sequence). The CDR3 is 13 residues long. V was cut by 3 bases and J by 2 bases, with 10 bases left in between. The CDR3 loop is CSASRADNTEAFF. CDR3 DNA sequence: TGCAGTGCTAGTAGGGCAGATAACACTGAAGCTTTCTTT.

This chain joins TRBV12-3 or TRBV12-4 and TRBJ2-7; TRBD2 might be the D (6 bases). Trimming stripped 5 bases from V and 3 bases from J, with 17 bases between. The length of the CDR3 is 15 residues. Written as DNA, the CDR3 is TGTGCCAGCAGTCCCACCCCGGGAGAGATCTACGAGCAGTACTTC. It yields the protein CASSPTPGEIYEQYF.

The chain couples TRBV19 to TRBJ2-2; D may be TRBD1 (5 bases). Trimming removed 7 bases from V and 6 bases from J, with 12 bases in between. Germline loops: CDR1 LNHDA, CDR2 SQIVND (reference sequence). This CDR3 has 13 amino acids. CDR3 sequence (DNA): TGTGCCAGTAAGCCCCAAGGGGCCGGGGAGCTGTTTTTT. Protein sequence: CASKPQGAGELFF.

This clonotype was recorded at least ten times. V and J are TRBV11-2 and TRBJ2-7; D could derive from TRBD1 or TRBD2 (5 bases each). Per the germline V gene, CDR1 is SGHAT and CDR2 is FQNNGV. This CDR3 contains 15 residues. With 3 bases removed from V and 2 bases from J, the gap between germline ends came to 14 bases. CDR3 residues: CASSLVTGRAYEQYF. The CDR3 DNA follows: TGTGCCAGCAGCTTGGTCACGGGACGGGCCTACGAGCAGTACTTC. The full variable domain, with the rest looked up from reference TRBV11-2 and TRBJ2-7, is EAGVAQSPRYKIIEKRQSVAFWCNPISGHATLYWYQQILGQGPKLLIQFQNNGVVDDSQLPKDRFSAERLKGVDSTLKIQPAKLEDSAVYLCASSLVTGRAYEQYFGPGTRLTVT.

The V and J genes are TRBV28 and TRBJ2-7; possibly TRBD1 for D (6 bases). The germline V and J ends were trimmed by 6 bases and 7 bases, with 22 bases remaining between them. The CDR3 totals 15 residues. From germline, CDR1 is MDHEN and CDR2 SYDVKM. The CDR3 bases are TGTGCCAGCAGCTCTACTTTTCGGGACATTGGGGAGCAGTACGTC. It codes for CASSSTFRDIGEQYV.

The V gene is TRBV29-1, the J gene TRBJ2-3; D gene uncertain. The CDR3 contains 12 residues. Per the germline V gene, CDR1 is SQVTM and CDR2 is ANQGSEA. V was cut by 1 base and J by 4 bases, with 6 bases left in between. CDR3 loop: CSVEAQPDTQYF. For the CDR3, the DNA is TGCAGCGTTGAAGCGCAGCCAGATACGCAGTATTTT.

This clonotype was counted only a few times. This rearrangement joins TRBV11-3 to TRBJ2-1; D is possibly TRBD2 (6 bases). There are 15 residues in the CDR3. The germline gives CDR1 SGHNT, CDR2 YENEEA. V lost 0 bases, J lost 4 bases, and 10 bases lay in between. The CDR3 nucleotides are TGTGCCAGCAGCTTAGACCACCGGGGGTACAATGAGCAGTTCTTC. It codes for CASSLDHRGYNEQFF.

The chain recombines TRBV4-3 with TRBJ2-3, with 13 positions matching TRBD2. V shed 1 base, J shed 1 base, and the junction held 2 bases outside the gene matches. Germline CDR1 is LGHNA and CDR2 is YSLEER. The CDR3 consists of 17 residues. This chain's CDR3 is CASSQAGLAGGTDTQYF. The CDR3 coding sequence is TGCGCCAGCAGCCAAGCTGGACTAGCGGGAGGCACAGATACGCAGTATTTT.

The chain uses TRBV5-1 and TRBJ1-5, with TRBD1 identical over 9 bases. CDR3 size: 15 residues. Per the germline V gene, CDR1 is SGHRS and CDR2 is YFSETQ. V was pared by 3 bases and J by 9 bases, with 10 bases of the junction left unmatched. The CDR3 loop reads CASSSLGQGQGPQHF. CDR3 DNA sequence: TGCGCCAGCAGCTCACTGGGACAGGGCCAAGGGCCCCAGCATTTT.

To note about this clonotype: Germline and junction disagree at one end, which may indicate a read error. The chain uses TRBV9 and TRBJ2-6; D could derive from TRBD1 or TRBD2 (5 bases each). This CDR3 region has 17 residues. Germline V gene data show CDR1 as SGDLS and CDR2 as YYNGEE. CDR3 nucleotides: TGTGCCAGCAGCCTTAATTCGAGGGGCGCTGGGGCCAACGGCCTGACTTTC. It yields the protein CASSLNSRGAGANGLTF.

The gene calls are TRBV15 and TRBJ2-6; a possible D gene is TRBD1 (6 bases). There are 15 residues in the CDR3. CDR1 and CDR2 (germline): LNHNV, YYDKDF (reference sequence). V was trimmed by 4 bases and J by 1 base, leaving 8 bases between them. In DNA form, the CDR3 reads TGTGCCACCAGCATCCAGGGGTCTGGGGCCAACGTCCTGACTTTC. Its translation: CATSIQGSGANVLTF. Drawing the rest from reference TRBV15 and TRBJ2-6, the complete variable domain is DAMVIQNPRYQVTQFGKPVTLSCSQTLNHNVMYWYQQKSSQAPKLLFHYYDKDFNNEADTPDNFQSRRPNTSFCFLDIRSPGLGDTAMYLCATSIQGSGANVLTFGAGSRLTVL.

V usage is TRBV9 and J usage is TRBJ1-1; D might be TRBD1 (5 bases). The CDR3 sequence is 14 residues long. Trimming cost V 0 bases and J 1 base, with 7 bases left between them. Germline V gene sequence: CDR1 SGDLS, CDR2 YYNGEE. The CDR3 nucleotides are TGTGCCAGCAGCGTAGAGGGGCAGAACACTGAAGCTTTCTTT. This translates into CASSVEGQNTEAFF.

J is TRBJ1-1 and V is TRBV12-3 or TRBV12-4; D is perhaps TRBD1 (5 bases). V shed 2 bases and J shed 0 bases, with 10 bases lying between them. This CDR3 has 15 residues. The CDR3 sequence is CASSLWGGVNTEAFF. Written as DNA, the CDR3 is TGTGCCAGCAGTTTATGGGGGGGGGTGAACACTGAAGCTTTCTTT.